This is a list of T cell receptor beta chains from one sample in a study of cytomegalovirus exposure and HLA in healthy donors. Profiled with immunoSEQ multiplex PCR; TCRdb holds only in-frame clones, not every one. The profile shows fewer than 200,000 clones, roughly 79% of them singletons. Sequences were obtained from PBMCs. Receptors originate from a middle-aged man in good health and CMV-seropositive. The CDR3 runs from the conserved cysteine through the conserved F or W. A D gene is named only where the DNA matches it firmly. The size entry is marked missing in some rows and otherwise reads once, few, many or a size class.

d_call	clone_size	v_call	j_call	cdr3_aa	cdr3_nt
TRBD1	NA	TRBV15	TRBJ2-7	CATSRDGQGAYEQYF	TGTGCCACCAGCAGAGATGGACAGGGGGCCTACGAGCAGTACTTC
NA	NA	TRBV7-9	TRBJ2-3	CASSSTQRTDTQYF	TGTGCCAGCAGCTCCACACAGCGCACAGATACGCAGTATTTT
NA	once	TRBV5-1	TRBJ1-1	CASSLAGQSVNTEAFF	TGCGCCAGCAGCTTGGCGGGACAATCCGTGAACACTGAAGCTTTCTTT
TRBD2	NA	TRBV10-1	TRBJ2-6	CASSGTSGTGANVLTF	TGCGCCAGCAGCGGGACTAGCGGTACGGGGGCCAACGTCCTGACTTTC
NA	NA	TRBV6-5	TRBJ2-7	CASSYSGGRGSYEQYF	TGTGCCAGCAGTTACTCGGGGGGGCGGGGGTCCTACGAGCAGTACTTC
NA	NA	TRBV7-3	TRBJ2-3	CASSSPQTDTQYF	TGTGCCAGCAGCTCGCCCCAGACAGATACGCAGTATTTT
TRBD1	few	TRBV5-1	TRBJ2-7	CASSFDRGYEQYF	TGCGCCAGCAGCTTCGACAGGGGATACGAGCAGTACTTC
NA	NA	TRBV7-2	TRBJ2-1	CASSQAQLYNEQFF	TGTGCCAGCAGCCAGGCCCAGCTCTACAATGAGCAGTTCTTC
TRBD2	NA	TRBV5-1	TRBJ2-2	CASSLAAGGAGGSTGELFF	TGCGCCAGCAGCTTGGCCGCTGGAGGAGCGGGAGGGTCCACCGGGGAGCTGTTTTTT
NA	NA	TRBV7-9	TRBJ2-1	CASSFWRDGNNEQFF	TGTGCCAGCAGCTTTTGGAGGGATGGGAACAATGAGCAGTTCTTC
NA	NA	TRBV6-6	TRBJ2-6	CASSYGAAGANGLTF	TGTGCCAGCAGTTACGGGGCGGCTGGGGCCAACGGCCTGACTTTC
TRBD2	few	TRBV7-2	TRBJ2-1	CASTMGLAARYNEQFF	TGTGCCAGCACCATGGGACTAGCGGCGCGCTACAATGAGCAGTTCTTC
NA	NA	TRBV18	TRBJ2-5	CASSPRDTESTQYF	TGTGCCAGCTCACCCCGGGACACGGAGTCGACCCAGTACTTC
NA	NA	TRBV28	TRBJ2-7	CASSQSDGFFHEQYF	TGTGCCAGCAGTCAAAGCGACGGTTTTTTCCACGAGCAGTACTTC
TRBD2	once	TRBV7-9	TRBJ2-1	CASSLTRTSGTDEQFF	TGTGCCAGCAGCCTAACCCGGACTAGCGGGACGGATGAGCAGTTCTTC
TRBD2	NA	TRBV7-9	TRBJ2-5	CASSPGTSGEQETQYF	TGTGCCAGCAGCCCGGGGACTAGCGGGGAACAAGAGACCCAGTACTTC
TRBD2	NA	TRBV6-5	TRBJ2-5	CASSYGMTSGQETQYF	TGTGCCAGCAGTTATGGTATGACTAGCGGTCAAGAGACCCAGTACTTC
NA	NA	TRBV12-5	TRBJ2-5	CASGLGDTLETQYF	TGTGCTAGTGGTTTGGGGGACACCCTGGAGACCCAGTACTTC
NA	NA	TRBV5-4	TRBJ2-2	CASSLKTANTGELFF	TGTGCCAGCAGCTTAAAGACTGCGAACACCGGGGAGCTGTTTTTT
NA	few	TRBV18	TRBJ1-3	CASSPPGADTIYF	TGTGCCAGCTCACCACCCGGAGCGGACACCATATATTTT
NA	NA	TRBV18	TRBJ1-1	CASSPQELLPGSEAFF	TGTGCCAGCTCTCCACAAGAACTCCTCCCAGGTTCTGAAGCTTTCTTT
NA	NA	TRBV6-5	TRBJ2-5	CASSYGGTGTQYF	TGTGCCAGCAGTTACGGCGGCACGGGGACCCAGTACTTC
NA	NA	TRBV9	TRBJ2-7	CASSPLPESYEQYF	TGTGCCAGCAGCCCCCTGCCGGAGTCATACGAGCAGTACTTC
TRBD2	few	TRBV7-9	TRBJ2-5	CASSPGGLAGVLYF	TGTGCCAGCAGCCCAGGAGGACTAGCGGGAGTACTGTACTTC
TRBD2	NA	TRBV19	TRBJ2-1	CASSSLAGRSYNEQFF	TGTGCCAGTAGTTCACTAGCGGGAAGATCCTACAATGAGCAGTTCTTC
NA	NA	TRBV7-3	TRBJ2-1	CASSLAGLADNEQFF	TGTGCCAGCAGCTTAGCCGGGCTAGCCGACAATGAGCAGTTCTTC
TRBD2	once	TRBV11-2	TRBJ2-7	CASSLYGSGSSEQYF	TGTGCCAGCAGCTTATATGGTAGCGGGAGTAGCGAGCAGTACTTC
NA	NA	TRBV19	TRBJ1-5	CASSMRANQPQHF	TGTGCCAGTAGTATGCGGGCGAATCAGCCCCAGCATTTT
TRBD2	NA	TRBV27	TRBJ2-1	CASSGIERGYGEQFF	TGTGCCAGCAGCGGTATCGAGCGGGGTTACGGTGAGCAGTTCTTC
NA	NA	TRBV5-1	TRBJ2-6	CASSDGRGAGPSGANVLTF	TGCGCCAGCAGTGATGGCCGGGGAGCAGGCCCCTCTGGGGCCAACGTCCTGACTTTC
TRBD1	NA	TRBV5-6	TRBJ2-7	CASGQGLGEQYF	TGTGCCAGTGGACAGGGGTTAGGAGAGCAGTACTTC
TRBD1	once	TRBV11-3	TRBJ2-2	CASSPGTANTGELFF	TGTGCCAGCAGCCCCGGGACAGCCAACACCGGGGAGCTGTTTTTT
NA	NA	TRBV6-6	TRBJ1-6	CASSYAVGSPLHF	TGTGCCAGCAGTTACGCGGTGGGTTCACCCCTCCACTTT
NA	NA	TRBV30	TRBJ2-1	CAWTPGLLEQFF	TGTGCCTGGACCCCGGGACTGCTTGAGCAGTTCTTC
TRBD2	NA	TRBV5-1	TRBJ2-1	CASSLSGTSGREKFF	TGCGCCAGCAGCTTGTCTGGGACTAGCGGGAGGGAGAAGTTCTTC
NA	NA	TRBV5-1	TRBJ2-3	CASSAEKVSTDTQYF	TGCGCCAGCAGCGCGGAAAAGGTTAGCACAGATACGCAGTATTTT
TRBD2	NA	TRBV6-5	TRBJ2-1	CASSLTSGYNEQFF	TGTGCCAGCAGTCTGACTAGCGGATACAATGAGCAGTTCTTC
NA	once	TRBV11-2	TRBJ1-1	CASSLAVSTEAFF	TGTGCCAGCAGCTTGGCGGTGTCCACTGAAGCTTTCTTT
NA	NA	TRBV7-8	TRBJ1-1	CASSLGHPNTEAFF	TGTGCCAGCAGCCTGGGACACCCGAACACTGAAGCTTTCTTT
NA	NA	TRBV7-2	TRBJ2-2	CASSLVGLDRGWAGELFF	TGTGCCAGCAGCTTAGTCGGGTTGGACCGAGGGTGGGCCGGGGAGCTGTTTTTT
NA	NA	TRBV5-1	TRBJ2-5	CASSLGPGVVEETQYF	TGCGCCAGCAGCTTGGGCCCAGGGGTTGTCGAAGAGACCCAGTACTTC
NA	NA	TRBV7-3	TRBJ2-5	CASSSTGRMSETQYF	TGTGCCAGCAGCTCGACAGGGAGGATGTCGGAGACCCAGTACTTC
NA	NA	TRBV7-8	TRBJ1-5	CASSLVPSGGNQPQHF	TGTGCCAGCAGCTTAGTCCCGTCAGGCGGCAATCAGCCCCAGCATTTT
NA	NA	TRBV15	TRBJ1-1	CATRRSVNTEAFF	TGTGCCACCAGGCGGTCCGTGAACACTGAAGCTTTCTTT
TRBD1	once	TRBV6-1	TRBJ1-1	CASSQGALLNTEAFF	TGTGCCAGCAGCCAGGGGGCCCTACTTAACACTGAAGCTTTCTTT
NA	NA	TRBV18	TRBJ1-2	CASSPQYPGINYGYTF	TGTGCCAGCTCACCACAATATCCAGGGATAAACTATGGCTACACCTTC
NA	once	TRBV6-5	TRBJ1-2	CASSYSGRDYGYTF	TGTGCCAGCAGTTACAGCGGACGTGACTATGGCTACACCTTC
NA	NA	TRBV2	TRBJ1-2	CASRAEGSGYTF	TGTGCCAGCCGGGCAGAGGGTAGTGGCTACACCTTC
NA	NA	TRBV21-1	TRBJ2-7	CASSTGIRSEQYF	TGTGCCAGCAGCACAGGGATACGGTCCGAGCAGTACTTC
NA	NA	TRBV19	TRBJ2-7	CASSDTGLEQYF	TGTGCCAGTAGCGATACAGGTCTCGAGCAGTACTTC
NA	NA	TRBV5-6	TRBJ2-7	CASSLDSGEQYF	TGTGCCAGCAGCTTGGACAGTGGCGAGCAGTACTTC
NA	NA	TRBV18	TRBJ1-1	CASSPNPQGPTEAFF	TGTGCCAGCTCACCTAACCCTCAGGGGCCCACTGAAGCTTTCTTT
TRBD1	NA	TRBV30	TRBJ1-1	CACRQGYTEAFF	TGTGCCTGCCGACAGGGGTATACTGAAGCTTTCTTT
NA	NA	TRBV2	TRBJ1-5	CASSLNQPQHF	TGTGCCAGCAGCCTGAATCAGCCCCAGCATTTT
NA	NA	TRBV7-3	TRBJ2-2	CASSLSPGTGELFF	TGTGCCAGCAGCTTGTCCCCGGGCACCGGGGAGCTGTTTTTT
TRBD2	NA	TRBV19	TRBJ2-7	CASSMGGTSGSYEQYF	TGTGCCAGTAGTATGGGGGGGACTAGCGGGAGTTACGAGCAGTACTTC
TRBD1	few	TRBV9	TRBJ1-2	CASSVGGGTGDNYGYTF	TGTGCCAGCAGCGTAGGAGGGGGGACAGGCGACAACTATGGCTACACCTTC
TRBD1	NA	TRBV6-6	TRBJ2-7	CASSSTGEPSYEQYF	TGTGCCAGCAGTTCAACAGGGGAACCCTCCTACGAGCAGTACTTC